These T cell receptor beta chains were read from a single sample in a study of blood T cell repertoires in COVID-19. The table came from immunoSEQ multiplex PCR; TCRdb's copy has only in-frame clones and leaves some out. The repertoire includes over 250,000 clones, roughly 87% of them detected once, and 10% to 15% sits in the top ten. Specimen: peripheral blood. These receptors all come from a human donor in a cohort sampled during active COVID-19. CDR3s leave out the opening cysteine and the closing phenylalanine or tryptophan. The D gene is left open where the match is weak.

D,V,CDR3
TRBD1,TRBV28,ASSSPATGGRHGYT
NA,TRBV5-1,ASSFQGQTNTEAF
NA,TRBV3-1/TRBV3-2,ASSLVGERDEKLF
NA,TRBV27,ASSLQGHLAETQY
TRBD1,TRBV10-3,AISGGRGQGQPQH
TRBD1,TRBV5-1,ASSSGQGPYEQY
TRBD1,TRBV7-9,ASWDRGFSSEAF
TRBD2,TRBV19,ASSWSGRLAGQHNEQF
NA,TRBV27,ASRKQDNQPQH
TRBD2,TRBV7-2,ASSSSSGRLTDTQY
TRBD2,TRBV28,ASSSPSGREQF
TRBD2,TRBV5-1,ASSPASGRNTDTQY
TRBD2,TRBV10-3,AIRASGRGADTQY
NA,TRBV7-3,ASSHRRGDQPQH
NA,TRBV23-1,ASSHRRPTDRAYEQY
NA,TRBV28,ASSFSSQGSNQPQH
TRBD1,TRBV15,ATSRNPGQGPEKLF
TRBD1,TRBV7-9,ASSLTSGQGNEKLF
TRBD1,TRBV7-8,ASSLADRGVFEQF
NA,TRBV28,ASSANYGGHYGYT
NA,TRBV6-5,ASRRDLANTGELF
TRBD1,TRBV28,ASGAGTANTGELF
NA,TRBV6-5,ASQKEARGSPLH
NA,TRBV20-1,SAQYNEQF
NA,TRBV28,ASSFRGGGYEKLF
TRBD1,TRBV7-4,ASSPPGQISGNTIY
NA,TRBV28,ASRLTVGVTEAF
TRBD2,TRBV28,ASSRSGVETYEQY
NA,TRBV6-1,ASSEVLAGEQY
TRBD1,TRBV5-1,ASSLGTGAQETQY
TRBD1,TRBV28,ASSRRDRERYEQY
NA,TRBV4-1,ASSQAGNTIY
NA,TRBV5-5,ASSLITDHTEAF
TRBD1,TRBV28,ASSPWTGGQETQY
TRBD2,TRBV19,ASSSSGSVNEQF
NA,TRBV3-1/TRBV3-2,ASSQVTGSTEAF
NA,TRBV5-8,ASSFSYEAF
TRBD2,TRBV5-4,ASSILSFREGRNNEQF
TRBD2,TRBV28,ASSLPSGRNYEQY
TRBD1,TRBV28,ASSLTGGDGYT
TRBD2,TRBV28,ASKGTSGIIEQF
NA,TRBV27,ASSFLGLAKNIQY
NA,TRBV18,ASSPKLTNTGELF
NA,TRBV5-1,ASSFERLKVGEQY
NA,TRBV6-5,ASSKGLRARGYT
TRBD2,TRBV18,ASSPGTSTNEQF